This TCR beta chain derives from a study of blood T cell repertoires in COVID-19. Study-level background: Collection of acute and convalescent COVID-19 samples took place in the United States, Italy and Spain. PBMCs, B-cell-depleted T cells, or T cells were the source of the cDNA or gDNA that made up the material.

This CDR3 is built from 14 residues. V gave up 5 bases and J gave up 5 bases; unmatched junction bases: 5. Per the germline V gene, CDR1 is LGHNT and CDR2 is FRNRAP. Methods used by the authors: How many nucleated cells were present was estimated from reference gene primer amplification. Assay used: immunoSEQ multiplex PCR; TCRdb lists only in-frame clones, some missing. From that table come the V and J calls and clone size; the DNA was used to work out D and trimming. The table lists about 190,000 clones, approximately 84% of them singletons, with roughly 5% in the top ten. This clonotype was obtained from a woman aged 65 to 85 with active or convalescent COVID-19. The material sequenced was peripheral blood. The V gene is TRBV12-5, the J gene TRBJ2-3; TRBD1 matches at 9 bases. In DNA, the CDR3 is TGTGCTAGTGGTCCGGACAGGGGTGAAGATACGCAGTATTTT. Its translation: CASGPDRGEDTQYF.